Below are 23 T cell receptor beta chains sequenced from a single sample in a study of shared clonotypes between healthy human individuals. Assay: immunoSEQ multiplex PCR; the TCRdb copy retains only in-frame clones and omits some. The sample lists 2 million to 2.5 million clones; 85% to 95% were seen once. Sequenced material: naive CD4+ T cells from PBMCs. The subset was: CD45RA+ positively selected. The receptors derive from a man aged 18 to 29 in good health. Some clones in this sample may be carry-over from other donors' samples.

V and J are TRBV7-9 and TRBJ1-1; D not certain. This CDR3 spans 12 amino acids. Germline loops: CDR1 SEHNR, CDR2 FQNEAQ (reference sequence). Trimming stripped 5 bases from V and 4 bases from J, with 8 bases between. The CDR3 is CASSRVGTEAFF. Here the CDR3 DNA reads TGTGCCAGCAGCAGGGTAGGCACTGAAGCTTTCTTT.

The rearrangement links TRBV5-1 to TRBJ1-6, with no clear D. Germline V gene data show CDR1 as SGHRS and CDR2 as YFSETQ. The CDR3 is 12 amino acids. Trimming removed 7 bases at V and 7 bases at J, with 9 bases between. This CDR3 is CASAADNSPLHF. CDR3 sequence (DNA): TGCGCCAGCGCGGCGGACAATTCACCCCTCCACTTT.

The J gene is TRBJ2-5, the V gene TRBV28, with 9 bases lining up with TRBD1. The end of the DNA aligns better with TRBJ2-7, so the J call may be wrong. CDR1 is MDHEN, CDR2 SYDVKM, per germline. CDR3 size: 16 residues. CDR3 sequence reads: CASQPGGRQGGYEQYF. Here the CDR3 DNA reads TGTGCCAGCCAACCCGGTGGGAGACAGGGGGGTTACGAGCAGTACTTC.

V and J are TRBV28 and TRBJ2-7; 7 nucleotides align to TRBD2. Germline V gene lookup returns CDR1 MDHEN and CDR2 SYDVKM. This CDR3 spans 13 amino acids. V gave up 7 bases and J gave up 5 bases; unmatched junction bases: 8. The CDR3 region has the DNA TGTGCCAGCACTCCCCGGACTAGTAACGAGCAGTACTTC. The encoded protein is CASTPRTSNEQYF.

The table lists this clone with a count of one. This chain joins TRBV6-1 and TRBJ2-7; a weak D match, TRBD2 (6 bases). The CDR3 has 14 residues. V lost 1 base, J lost 2 bases, and 9 bases lay in between. Germline V gene data show CDR1 as MNHNS and CDR2 as SASEGT. In nucleotides, the CDR3 is TGTGCCAGCAGTGAAGTGGGGGGACCCTACGAGCAGTACTTC. It is translated as CASSEVGGPYEQYF.

The rearrangement uses TRBV28 and TRBJ2-3; D is ambiguous. The V end lost 5 bases, the J end lost 1 base, and 10 bases lay between the germline ends. Per germline, CDR1 MDHEN and CDR2 SYDVKM. This CDR3 is built from 14 residues. The CDR3 DNA is TGTGCCAGCAGTCCTAATGGACGCACAGATACGCAGTATTTT. Amino acids: CASSPNGRTDTQYF.

The V and J genes are TRBV10-3 and TRBJ2-2; tentatively, D is TRBD1 or TRBD2 (6 bases each). CDR1 is ENHRY, CDR2 SYGVKD, per germline. The CDR3 is 16 residues long. V was shortened by 4 bases and J by 3 bases, with 15 bases between the two germline ends. DNA for the CDR3: TGTGCCATCAGTGGGACACGGGGGCGGGACACCGGGGAGCTGTTTTTT. Translating it yields CAISGTRGRDTGELFF.

The gene calls are TRBV6-1 and TRBJ1-3; TRBD1 might be the D (5 bases). Germline V gene data show CDR1 as MNHNS and CDR2 as SASEGT. V dropped 0 bases and J dropped 1 base, with 19 bases sitting between them. The CDR3 sequence is 19 residues long. CDR3 amino acids: CASSEALLGRKGSGNTIYF. Written as DNA, the CDR3 is TGTGCCAGCAGTGAAGCGCTTCTGGGACGGAAAGGATCTGGAAACACCATATATTTT.

The chain employs TRBV30 and TRBJ2-1; TRBD2 agrees at 11 bases. V trimming: 2 bases; J trimming: 14 bases; junction bases outside the gene matches: 5. The CDR3 runs to 12 residues. Germline lookup yields CDR1 GTSNPN and CDR2 SVGIG (reference sequence). DNA for the CDR3: TGTGCCTGGAGTAGGGGGACTAGCGGTGAGTTCTTC. Protein sequence: CAWSRGTSGEFF.

The gene calls are TRBV28 and TRBJ2-1; D gene ambiguous. This CDR3 spans 12 amino acids. Germline assignment: CDR1 MDHEN and CDR2 SYDVKM. V lost 5 bases and J 4 bases, leaving 6 bases between the germline ends. CDR3 residues: CASSNQYNEQFF. The DNA for the CDR3 is TGTGCCAGCAGTAACCAGTACAATGAGCAGTTCTTC.

This clone has only a few counts. This chain uses TRBV6-5 with TRBJ1-3; no definite D call. There are 16 residues in the CDR3. Between the trimmed V and J ends, which lost 4 bases and 4 bases, there was a span of 17 bases. Germline loops: CDR1 MNHEY, CDR2 SVGAGI. Written as DNA, the CDR3 is TGTGCCAGCAGTTCTCAGAGGGATCCGCAGGGAAACACCATATATTTT. This encodes CASSSQRDPQGNTIYF.

V gene TRBV28 combines with J gene TRBJ1-1; D ambiguous. Looked up from germline, CDR1 is MDHEN and CDR2 is SYDVKM. This CDR3 spans 14 amino acids. Trimming took off 1 base at V and 0 bases at J, with 6 bases between the two ends. For the CDR3, the DNA is TGTGCCAGCAGTTTATATCGGCTGAACACTGAAGCTTTCTTT. Translated, it gives CASSLYRLNTEAFF.

This clone has only one observation. V gene TRBV28 combines with J gene TRBJ2-2; D not resolved. V lost 4 bases and J lost 8, with 14 bases in between. This CDR3 contains 14 residues. Germline-derived CDR1 and CDR2 are MDHEN and SYDVKM. CDR3 sequence reads: CASSSRTVSGELFF. CDR3 nucleotide sequence: TGTGCCAGCAGTTCTCGGACGGTCAGTGGGGAGCTGTTTTTT.

Remarks on this clone: The same CDR3 can be traced to other DNA sequences in this sample. The chain employs TRBV9 and TRBJ2-5; D gene uncertain. In germline, CDR1 is SGDLS, CDR2 YYNGEE. Deletions cut 0 bases from V and 1 base from J, with 7 bases between. The CDR3 is 14 amino acids. Here the CDR3 reads CASSVGTGQETQYF. The CDR3 DNA sequence: TGTGCCAGCAGCGTAGGGACGGGCCAAGAGACCCAGTACTTC.

V usage is TRBV4-2 and J usage is TRBJ2-4; D not resolved. Germline loops: CDR1 LGHNA, CDR2 YNFKEQ. The CDR3 extends over 14 amino acids. Trimming took off 3 bases at V and 11 bases at J, with 17 bases between the two ends. CDR3 DNA sequence: TGTGCCAGCAGCCAGGAAGGGTCTGTGGAGCTTCAGTACTTC. Its protein is CASSQEGSVELQYF.

This chain links TRBV27 with TRBJ2-5; TRBD1 matches at 9 bases. Germline values: CDR1 MNHEY, CDR2 SMNVEV (reference sequence). This CDR3 is 16 amino acids long. Trimming cost V 5 bases and J 2 bases; bases outside gene matches: 9. This chain's CDR3 is CASSPKEDRGQETQYF. The CDR3 DNA is TGTGCCAGCAGTCCAAAGGAGGACAGGGGACAAGAGACCCAGTACTTC.

The chain carries TRBV5-6 and TRBJ1-2; 10 bases are shared with TRBD1. The CDR3 extends over 15 amino acids. The ends lost 5 bases at V and 6 bases at J; junction bases unmatched: 10. Germline CDR1 and CDR2: SGHDT and YYEEEE. In DNA form, the CDR3 reads TGTGCCAGCAGGCTGACGGGACAGGGGATTGATGGCTACACCTTC. The encoded protein is CASRLTGQGIDGYTF.

The chain joins TRBV5-1 to TRBJ1-6, with 10 bases matching TRBD1. This CDR3 comprises 16 residues. Germline CDR1 reads SGHRS; CDR2 reads YFSETQ. The V segment lost 6 bases and the J segment 7 bases; nucleotides outside the gene matches: 10. The CDR3 sequence: CASKTSPGQGNSPLHF. The CDR3 DNA follows: TGCGCCAGCAAGACCAGTCCGGGACAGGGGAATTCACCCCTCCACTTT.

The chain employs TRBV30 and TRBJ1-3, with a tentative D call TRBD1 (6 bases). The CDR3 is 11 amino acids. Germline lookup yields CDR1 GTSNPN and CDR2 SVGIG (reference sequence). V was cut by 3 bases and J by 9 bases, with 9 bases left in between. The CDR3 reads CAWRQGSTIYF. The DNA of the CDR3 is TGTGCCTGGAGACAGGGCAGCACCATATATTTT.

This clone occurred once. J is TRBJ1-2 and V is TRBV5-5; no definite D call. The CDR3 has 14 residues. The germline gives CDR1 SGHKS, CDR2 YYEKEE (reference sequence). The V and J ends lost 0 bases and 1 base respectively, with 7 bases between them. The DNA of the CDR3 is TGTGCCAGCAGCTTGGACAGCAATAACTATGGCTACACCTTC. Translation: CASSLDSNNYGYTF.

This clone was seen just once. This chain uses TRBV27 with TRBJ2-1, with 13 bases that match TRBD2. Germline CDR1 MNHEY, CDR2 SMNVEV (reference sequence). CDR3 length: 16 amino acids. Unmatched junction bases numbered 9, after V lost 4 bases and J lost 9 bases. CDR3 sequence (DNA): TGTGCCAGCAGTTCTAGGACTAGCGGGAGTTTGGGTGAGCAGTTCTTC. Its translation: CASSSRTSGSLGEQFF.

The chain couples TRBV29-1 to TRBJ2-5, with D uncertain. The CDR3 runs 11 residues. The germline V and J ends were trimmed by 7 bases and 5 bases, with 11 bases remaining between them. The V gene's germline CDR1 is SQVTM and CDR2 ANQGSEA. The CDR3 sequence is CSAGIGETQYF. The CDR3 DNA is TGCAGCGCCGGAATAGGGGAGACCCAGTACTTC.

The chain couples TRBV27 to TRBJ1-4; 7 nucleotides match TRBD1. Germline CDR1 and CDR2: MNHEY and SMNVEV (reference sequence). V dropped 4 bases and J dropped 8; count of bases not matched to a gene: 10. There are 15 residues in the CDR3. In DNA, the CDR3 is TGTGCCAGCAGTTCCTACGCTTCGACAGGGGAAAAACTGTTTTTT. It translates to CASSSYASTGEKLFF.